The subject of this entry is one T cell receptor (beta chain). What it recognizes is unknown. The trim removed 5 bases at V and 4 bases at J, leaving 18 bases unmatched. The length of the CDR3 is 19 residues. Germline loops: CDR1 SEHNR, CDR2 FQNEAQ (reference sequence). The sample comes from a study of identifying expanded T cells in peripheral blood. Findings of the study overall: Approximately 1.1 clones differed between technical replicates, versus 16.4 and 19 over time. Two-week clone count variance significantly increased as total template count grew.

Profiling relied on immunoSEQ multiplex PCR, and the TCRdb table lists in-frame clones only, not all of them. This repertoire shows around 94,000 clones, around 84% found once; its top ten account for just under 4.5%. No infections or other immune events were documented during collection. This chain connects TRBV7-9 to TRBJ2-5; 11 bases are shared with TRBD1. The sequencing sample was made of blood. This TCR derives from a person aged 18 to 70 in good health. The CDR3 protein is CASSPKEDRGQGDRETQYF. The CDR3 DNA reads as TGTGCCAGCAGCCCGAAAGAGGACAGGGGGCAAGGTGATAGAGAGACCCAGTACTTC.